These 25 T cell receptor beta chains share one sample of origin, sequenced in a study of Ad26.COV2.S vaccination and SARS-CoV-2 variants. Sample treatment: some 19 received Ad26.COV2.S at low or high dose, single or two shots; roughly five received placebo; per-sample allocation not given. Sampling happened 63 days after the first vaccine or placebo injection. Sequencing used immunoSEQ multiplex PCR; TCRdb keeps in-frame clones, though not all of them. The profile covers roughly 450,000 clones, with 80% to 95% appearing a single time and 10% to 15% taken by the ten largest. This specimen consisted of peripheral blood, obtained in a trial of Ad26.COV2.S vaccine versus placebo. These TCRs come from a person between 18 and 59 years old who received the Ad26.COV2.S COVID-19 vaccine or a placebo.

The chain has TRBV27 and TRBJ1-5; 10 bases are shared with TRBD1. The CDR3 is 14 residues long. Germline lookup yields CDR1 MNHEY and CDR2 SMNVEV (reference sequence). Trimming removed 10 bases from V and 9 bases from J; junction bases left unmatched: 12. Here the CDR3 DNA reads TGTGCCACCCCCGGGACAGGGGAAGCACGGCCCCAGCATTTT. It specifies CATPGTGEARPQHF.

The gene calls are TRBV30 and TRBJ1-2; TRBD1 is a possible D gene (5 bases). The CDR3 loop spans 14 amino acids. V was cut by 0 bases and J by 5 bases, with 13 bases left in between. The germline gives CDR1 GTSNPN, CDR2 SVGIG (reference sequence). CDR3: CAWSVGAAAYGYTF. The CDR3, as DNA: TGTGCCTGGAGTGTAGGGGCGGCGGCTTATGGCTACACCTTC.

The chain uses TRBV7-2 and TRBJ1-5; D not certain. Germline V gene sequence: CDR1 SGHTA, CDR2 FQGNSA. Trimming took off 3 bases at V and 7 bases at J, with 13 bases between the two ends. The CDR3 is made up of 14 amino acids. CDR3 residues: CASSFSSGGQPQHF. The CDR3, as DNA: TGTGCCAGCAGCTTCTCATCGGGTGGACAGCCCCAGCATTTT.

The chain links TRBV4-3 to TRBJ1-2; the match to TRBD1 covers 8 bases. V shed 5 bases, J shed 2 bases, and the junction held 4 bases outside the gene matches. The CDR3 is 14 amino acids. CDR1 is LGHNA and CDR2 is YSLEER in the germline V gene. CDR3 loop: CASSYGQGNYGYTF. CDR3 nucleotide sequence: TGCGCCAGCAGCTACGGACAGGGAAACTATGGCTACACCTTC.

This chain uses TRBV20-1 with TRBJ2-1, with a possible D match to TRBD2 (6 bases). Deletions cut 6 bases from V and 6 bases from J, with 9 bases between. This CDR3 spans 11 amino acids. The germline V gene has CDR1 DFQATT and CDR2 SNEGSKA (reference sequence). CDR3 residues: CSAGTFNEQFF. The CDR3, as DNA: TGCAGTGCCGGGACTTTCAATGAGCAGTTCTTC.

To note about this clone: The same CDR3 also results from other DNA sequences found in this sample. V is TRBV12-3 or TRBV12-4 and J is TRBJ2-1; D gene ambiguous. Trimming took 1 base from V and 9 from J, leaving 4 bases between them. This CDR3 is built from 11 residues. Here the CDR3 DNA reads TGTGCCAGCAGTTTAGTTGGTGAGCAGTTCTTC. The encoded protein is CASSLVGEQFF.

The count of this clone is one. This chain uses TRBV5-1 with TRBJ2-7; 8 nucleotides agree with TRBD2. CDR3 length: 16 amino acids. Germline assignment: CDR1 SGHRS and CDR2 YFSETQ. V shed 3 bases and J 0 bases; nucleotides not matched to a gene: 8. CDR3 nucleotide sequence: TGCGCCAGCAGCTCGATAACGGGAGGGCGCTCCTACGAGCAGTACTTC. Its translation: CASSSITGGRSYEQYF. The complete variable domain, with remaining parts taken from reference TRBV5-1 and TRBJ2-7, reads KAGVTQTPRYLIKTRGQQVTLSCSPISGHRSVSWYQQTPGQGLQFLFEYFSETQRNKGNFPGRFSGRQFSNSRSEMNVSTLELGDSALYLCASSSITGGRSYEQYFGPGTRLTVT.

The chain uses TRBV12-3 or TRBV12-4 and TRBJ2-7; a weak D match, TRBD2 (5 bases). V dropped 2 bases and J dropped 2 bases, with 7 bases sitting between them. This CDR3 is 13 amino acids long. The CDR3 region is CASSLSSAYEQYF. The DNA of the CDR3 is TGTGCCAGCAGTTTAAGTAGCGCCTACGAGCAGTACTTC.

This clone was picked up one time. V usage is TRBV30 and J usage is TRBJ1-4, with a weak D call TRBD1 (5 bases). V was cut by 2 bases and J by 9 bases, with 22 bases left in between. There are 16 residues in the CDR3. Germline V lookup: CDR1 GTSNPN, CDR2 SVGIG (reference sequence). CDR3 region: CAWSLSGAGGAKKLFF. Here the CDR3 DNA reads TGTGCCTGGAGTCTCTCTGGGGCAGGCGGTGCTAAAAAACTGTTTTTT.

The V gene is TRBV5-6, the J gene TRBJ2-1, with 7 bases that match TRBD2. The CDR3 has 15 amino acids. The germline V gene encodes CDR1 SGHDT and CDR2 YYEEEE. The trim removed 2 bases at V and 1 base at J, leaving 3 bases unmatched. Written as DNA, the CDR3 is TGTGCCAGCAGCTTAGCGGGACTGTCCTACAATGAGCAGTTCTTC. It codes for CASSLAGLSYNEQFF.

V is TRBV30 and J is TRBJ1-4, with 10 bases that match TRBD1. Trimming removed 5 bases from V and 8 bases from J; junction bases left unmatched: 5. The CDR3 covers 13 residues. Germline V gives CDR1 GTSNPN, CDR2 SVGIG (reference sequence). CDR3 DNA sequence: TGTGCCTGGGCCCGGGACAGGGGAGAAAAACTGTTTTTT. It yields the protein CAWARDRGEKLFF.

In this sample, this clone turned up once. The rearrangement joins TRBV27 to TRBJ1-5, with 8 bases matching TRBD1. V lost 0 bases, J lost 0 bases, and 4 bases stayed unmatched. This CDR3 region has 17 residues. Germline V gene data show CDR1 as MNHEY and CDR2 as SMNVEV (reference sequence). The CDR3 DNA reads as TGTGCCAGCAGTTTATCCGCACAGGGGGATAGCAATCAGCCCCAGCATTTT. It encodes CASSLSAQGDSNQPQHF.

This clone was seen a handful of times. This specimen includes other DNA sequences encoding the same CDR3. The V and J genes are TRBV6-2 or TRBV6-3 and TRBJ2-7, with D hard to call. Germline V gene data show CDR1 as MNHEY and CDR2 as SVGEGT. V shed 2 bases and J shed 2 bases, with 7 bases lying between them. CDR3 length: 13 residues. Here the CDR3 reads CASSYGQTYEQYF. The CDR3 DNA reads TGTGCCAGCAGTTACGGGCAGACCTACGAGCAGTACTTC.

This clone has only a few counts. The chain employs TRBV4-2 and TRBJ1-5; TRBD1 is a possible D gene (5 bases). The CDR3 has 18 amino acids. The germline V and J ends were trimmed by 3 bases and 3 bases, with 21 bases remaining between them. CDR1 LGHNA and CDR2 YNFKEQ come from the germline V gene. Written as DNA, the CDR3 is TGTGCCAGCAGCCAGGATCCAGTCAATGTAGGGACCAATCAGCCCCAGCATTTT. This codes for CASSQDPVNVGTNQPQHF.

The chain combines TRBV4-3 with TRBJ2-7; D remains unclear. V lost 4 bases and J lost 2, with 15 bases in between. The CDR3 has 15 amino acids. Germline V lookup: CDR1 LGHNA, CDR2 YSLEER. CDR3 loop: CASSLGLYSTYEQYF. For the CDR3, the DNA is TGCGCCAGCAGCCTGGGCCTATACTCGACCTACGAGCAGTACTTC.

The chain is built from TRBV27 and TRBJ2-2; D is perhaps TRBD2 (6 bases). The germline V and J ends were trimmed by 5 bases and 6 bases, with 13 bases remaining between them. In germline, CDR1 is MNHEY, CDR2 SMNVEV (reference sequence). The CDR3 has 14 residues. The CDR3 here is CASSPTSRAGELFF. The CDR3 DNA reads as TGTGCCAGCAGTCCGACTAGTAGGGCCGGGGAGCTGTTTTTT.

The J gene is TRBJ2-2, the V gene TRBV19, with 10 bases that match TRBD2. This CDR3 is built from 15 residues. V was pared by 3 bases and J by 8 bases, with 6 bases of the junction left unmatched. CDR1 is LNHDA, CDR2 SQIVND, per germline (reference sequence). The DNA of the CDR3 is TGTGCCAGTAGTATCCTAGCGGGAGTGGGTGGGGAGCTGTTTTTT. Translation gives CASSILAGVGGELFF. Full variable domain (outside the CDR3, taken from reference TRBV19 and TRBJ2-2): DGGITQSPKYLFRKEGQNVTLSCEQNLNHDAMYWYRQDPGQGLRLIYYSQIVNDFQKGDIAEGYSVSREKKESFPLTVTSAQKNPTAFYLCASSILAGVGGELFFGEGSRLTVL.

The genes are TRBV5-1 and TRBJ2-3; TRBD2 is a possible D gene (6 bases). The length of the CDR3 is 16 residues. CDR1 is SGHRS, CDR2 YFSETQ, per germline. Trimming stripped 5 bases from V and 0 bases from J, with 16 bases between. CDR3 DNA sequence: TGCGCCAGCAGGGGGGGAGGCCTCGCTAGCACAGATACGCAGTATTTT. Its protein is CASRGGGLASTDTQYF.

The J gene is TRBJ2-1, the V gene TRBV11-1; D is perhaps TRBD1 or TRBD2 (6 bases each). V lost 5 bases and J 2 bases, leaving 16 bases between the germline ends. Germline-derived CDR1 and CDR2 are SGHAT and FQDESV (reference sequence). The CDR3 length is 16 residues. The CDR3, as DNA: TGTGCCAGCAGCCGGGCGGGCGGGGACACCTACAATGAGCAGTTCTTC. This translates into CASSRAGGDTYNEQFF.

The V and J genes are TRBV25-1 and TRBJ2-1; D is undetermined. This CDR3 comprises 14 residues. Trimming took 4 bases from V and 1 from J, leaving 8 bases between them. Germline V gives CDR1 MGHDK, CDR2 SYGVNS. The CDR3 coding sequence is TGTGCCAGCAGTGGAAGGGTGTCCTACAATGAGCAGTTCTTC. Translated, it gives CASSGRVSYNEQFF.

In nucleotides, the CDR3 is TGTGCCAGCAGCTCAAGAGGGACTACCCACGGAGATACGCAGTATTTT. Encoded protein: CASSSRGTTHGDTQYF. V usage is TRBV21-1 and J usage is TRBJ2-3; the table assigns TRBD2, which was not confirmed against the DNA. TRBV21-1 is recorded as a pseudogene. This CDR3 comprises 16 residues.

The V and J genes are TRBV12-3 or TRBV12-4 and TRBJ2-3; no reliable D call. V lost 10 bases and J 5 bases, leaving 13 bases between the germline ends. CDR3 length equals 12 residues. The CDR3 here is CATSPNGDTQYF. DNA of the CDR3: TGTGCCACCTCGCCCAATGGAGATACGCAGTATTTT.

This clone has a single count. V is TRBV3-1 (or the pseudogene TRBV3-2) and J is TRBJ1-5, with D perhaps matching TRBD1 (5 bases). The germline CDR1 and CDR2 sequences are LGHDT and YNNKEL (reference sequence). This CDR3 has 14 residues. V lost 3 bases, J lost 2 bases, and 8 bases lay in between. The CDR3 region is CASSQGPGNQPQHF. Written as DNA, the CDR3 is TGTGCCAGCAGCCAGGGGCCAGGCAATCAGCCCCAGCATTTT.

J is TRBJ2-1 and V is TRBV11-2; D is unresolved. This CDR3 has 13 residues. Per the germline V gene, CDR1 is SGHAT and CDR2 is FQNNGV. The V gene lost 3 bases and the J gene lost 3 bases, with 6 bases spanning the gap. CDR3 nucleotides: TGTGCCAGCAGCTTGGCAGACTACAATGAGCAGTTCTTC. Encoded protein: CASSLADYNEQFF.

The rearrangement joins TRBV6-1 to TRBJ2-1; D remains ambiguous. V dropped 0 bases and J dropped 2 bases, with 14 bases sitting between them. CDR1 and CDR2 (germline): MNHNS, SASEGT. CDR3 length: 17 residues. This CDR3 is CASSEAVGFATYNEQFF. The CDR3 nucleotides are TGTGCCAGCAGTGAAGCGGTAGGCTTTGCCACCTACAATGAGCAGTTCTTC.